One sample yielded the 27 T cell receptor beta chains listed below, sequenced in a study of cytomegalovirus exposure and HLA in healthy donors. The repertoire was sequenced with immunoSEQ multiplex PCR; TCRdb's copy has only in-frame clones and lacks some. The sample lists roughly 60,000 clones, 90% to 95% occurring once. The sequenced material came from PBMCs. The receptors were sampled from a man aged 18 to 35 in good health and CMV-seronegative.

V is TRBV10-3 and J is TRBJ1-1; D gene ambiguous. The length of the CDR3 is 14 residues. The V gene lost 3 bases and the J gene lost 3 bases, with 11 bases spanning the gap. In germline, CDR1 is ENHRY, CDR2 SYGVKD. CDR3 loop: CAISEPGVYTEAFF. The CDR3 DNA is TGTGCCATCAGTGAACCCGGGGTTTACACTGAAGCTTTCTTT.

The chain couples TRBV28 to TRBJ1-5; 8 bases line up with TRBD1. Germline values: CDR1 MDHEN, CDR2 SYDVKM. Germline trimming cut 8 bases from V and 3 bases from J; bases unmatched to any gene: 3. This CDR3 region has 13 residues. CDR3 nucleotide sequence: TGTGCCAGCGGGGGACAGGTCAATCAGCCCCAGCATTTT. It encodes CASGGQVNQPQHF. Variable domain in full (rest from reference TRBV28 and TRBJ1-5): DVKVTQSSRYLVKRTGEKVFLECVQDMDHENMFWYRQDPGLGLRLIYFSYDVKMKEKGDIPEGYSVSREKKERFSLILESASTNQTSMYLCASGGQVNQPQHFGDGTRLSIL.

The V and J genes are TRBV7-2 and TRBJ1-2; 7 bases are a match to TRBD1. The germline V gene encodes CDR1 SGHTA and CDR2 FQGNSA. The CDR3 is 14 residues long. Trimming took 4 bases from V and 5 from J; bases not matched to a gene: 7. The DNA of the CDR3 is TGTGCCAGCAGCTCCAGACAGGGAGCGTATGGCTACACCTTC. Amino acid sequence: CASSSRQGAYGYTF.

This clone was recorded only once. The J gene is TRBJ2-3, the V gene TRBV7-9; tentatively, D is TRBD2 (6 bases). V was trimmed by 5 bases and J by 4 bases, leaving 13 bases between them. The CDR3 is 14 amino acids. CDR1 is SEHNR, CDR2 FQNEAQ, per germline (reference sequence). The CDR3 DNA follows: TGTGCCAGCAGCACCCGGACGGGAGCAGATACGCAGTATTTT. It specifies CASSTRTGADTQYF. Looking up the rest from reference TRBV7-9 and TRBJ2-3 gives the full variable domain: DTGVSQNPRHKITKRGQNVTFRCDPISEHNRLYWYRQTLGQGPEFLTYFQNEAQLEKSRLLSDRFSAERPKGSFSTLEIQRTEQGDSAMYLCASSTRTGADTQYFGPGTRLTVL.

The CDR3 region has the DNA TGTGCCAGCAGCCTCGACAGGCCCAACACCGGGGAGCTGTTTTTT. This gives the protein CASSLDRPNTGELFF. J is TRBJ2-2 and V is TRBV7-2, with a weak D call TRBD1 (6 bases). Germline V gene lookup returns CDR1 SGHTA and CDR2 FQGNSA. There are 15 residues in the CDR3. The ends were cut back, 5 bases at V and 2 bases at J, with 12 bases in the middle.

The CDR3 DNA follows: TGTGCCAGCAGTTTGCCCGGGACAGTAAATCAGCCCCAGCATTTT. It codes for CASSLPGTVNQPQHF. V gene TRBV7-2 combines with J gene TRBJ1-5; TRBD1 matches at 7 bases. The CDR3 spans 15 residues. Trimming removed 6 bases from V and 4 bases from J; junction bases left unmatched: 9. CDR1 is SGHTA and CDR2 is FQGNSA in the germline V gene.

The chain is built from TRBV11-3 and TRBJ2-4; 7 bases align to TRBD1. This CDR3 comprises 15 residues. V lost 1 base to trimming and J lost 9 bases; unmatched junction nucleotides: 9. Germline values: CDR1 SGHNT, CDR2 YENEEA. The CDR3 loop is CASSLAQTQGVIQYF. The CDR3 DNA is TGTGCCAGCAGCTTAGCACAGACCCAGGGGGTCATTCAGTACTTC.

The gene calls are TRBV14 and TRBJ2-3; 14 nucleotides match TRBD2. V dropped 2 bases and J dropped 0; count of bases not matched to a gene: 1. CDR1 SGHDN and CDR2 FVKESK come from the germline V gene. The CDR3 is made up of 17 amino acids. The CDR3 sequence is CASSQWTSGRSTDTQYF. The CDR3, as DNA: TGTGCCAGCAGCCAATGGACTAGCGGGAGGAGCACAGATACGCAGTATTTT.

V usage is TRBV6-6 and J usage is TRBJ1-5, with 8 positions matching TRBD1. Losses at the gene ends were 5 bases for V and 4 bases for J; bases not matched to a gene: 7. The CDR3 spans 15 residues. Germline CDR1 MNHNY, CDR2 SVGAGI (reference sequence). The CDR3, as DNA: TGTGCCAGCAGTCCCGTCGGACAGGGAAATCAGCCCCAGCATTTT. Translated: CASSPVGQGNQPQHF.

This sequence joins TRBV25-1 and TRBJ1-1, with D perhaps matching TRBD1 (5 bases). The CDR3 runs 13 residues. Trimming shortened V by 7 bases and J by 3 bases, and 12 bases separated the two germline ends. CDR1 and CDR2 (germline): MGHDK, SYGVNS. The CDR3 region has the DNA TGTGCCAGCACCGGACACTTCCACACTGAAGCTTTCTTT. The encoded protein is CASTGHFHTEAFF.

This chain connects TRBV11-3 to TRBJ2-5; the D gene is possibly TRBD2 (5 bases). The CDR3 has 14 residues. CDR1 is SGHNT, CDR2 YENEEA, per germline. The V end was cut by 5 bases, the J end by 5 bases, with 15 bases between. The CDR3 loop is CASSRSSGSETQYF. CDR3 nucleotides: TGTGCCAGCAGCCGTTCTTCGGGGTCGGAGACCCAGTACTTC.

The chain employs TRBV11-3 and TRBJ2-3, with D hard to call. CDR3 size: 17 residues. Trimming stripped 0 bases from V and 0 bases from J, with 13 bases between. Germline V gives CDR1 SGHNT, CDR2 YENEEA. The CDR3 loop is CASSLDYTVSSTDTQYF. Here the CDR3 DNA reads TGTGCCAGCAGCTTAGATTATACGGTTTCTAGCACAGATACGCAGTATTTT.

V usage is TRBV4-1 and J usage is TRBJ2-2; a weak D match, TRBD2 (5 bases). CDR3 length: 16 amino acids. The germline V and J ends were trimmed by 1 base and 5 bases, with 14 bases remaining between them. Germline V gene data show CDR1 as MGHRA and CDR2 as YSYEKL. The CDR3 here is CASSQGWASNTGELFF. The CDR3 coding sequence is TGCGCCAGCAGCCAAGGGTGGGCTAGCAATACCGGGGAGCTGTTTTTT.

The J gene is TRBJ2-3, the V gene TRBV27; TRBD1 matches 7 bases. Unmatched junction bases numbered 6, after V lost 7 bases and J lost 5 bases. The V gene's germline CDR1 is MNHEY and CDR2 SMNVEV (reference sequence). This CDR3 is built from 13 residues. CDR3 loop: CASNPPGGDTQYF. DNA for the CDR3: TGTGCCAGCAACCCTCCAGGGGGAGATACGCAGTATTTT.

This clone was detected only once. This chain links TRBV11-2 with TRBJ1-3, with D perhaps TRBD1 (6 bases). CDR1 is SGHAT and CDR2 is FQNNGV in the germline V gene. V was cut by 3 bases and J by 4 bases, with 7 bases left in between. This CDR3 has 13 residues. The CDR3 reads CASSFGQGNTIYF. CDR3 bases: TGTGCCAGCAGCTTTGGACAGGGAAACACCATATATTTT. The complete variable domain, with remaining parts taken from reference TRBV11-2 and TRBJ1-3, reads EAGVAQSPRYKIIEKRQSVAFWCNPISGHATLYWYQQILGQGPKLLIQFQNNGVVDDSQLPKDRFSAERLKGVDSTLKIQPAKLEDSAVYLCASSFGQGNTIYFGEGSWLTVV.

This chain connects TRBV28 to TRBJ2-5; D perhaps matches TRBD2 (5 bases). CDR1 is MDHEN, CDR2 SYDVKM, per germline. V lost 6 bases and J 4 bases, leaving 12 bases between the germline ends. The CDR3 runs 13 residues. The CDR3 nucleotides read TGTGCCAGCAGGACCGGGGTCGGAGAGACCCAGTACTTC. Translating it yields CASRTGVGETQYF.

This chain uses TRBV2 with TRBJ1-2; no firm D call. Trimming took off 4 bases at V and 7 bases at J, with 13 bases between the two ends. The CDR3 has 13 residues. CDR1 is SNHLY and CDR2 is FYNNEI in the germline V gene. The CDR3 DNA follows: TGTGCCAGCAGTGTCGGGTTCGGGGTTGGCTACACCTTC. Encoded protein: CASSVGFGVGYTF.

This clone showed up just once. The genes are TRBV5-5 and TRBJ2-1; possibly TRBD1 for D (5 bases). Germline V gives CDR1 SGHKS, CDR2 YYEKEE (reference sequence). V lost 3 bases to trimming and J lost 4 bases, with 8 bases between them. CDR3 length: 13 residues. The CDR3 DNA follows: TGTGCCAGCAGCTACCAGGGTTACAATGAGCAGTTCTTC. This gives the protein CASSYQGYNEQFF.

The CDR3 spells CASSYLETCMNTEAFF. Here the CDR3 DNA reads TGTGCCAGCAGTTATCTGGAGACGTGTATGAACACTGAAGCTTTCTTT. The V gene is TRBV6-8, the J gene TRBJ1-1; no firm D call. Trimming shortened V by 3 bases and J by 0 bases, and 14 bases separated the two germline ends. The CDR3 sequence is 16 residues long. Germline lookup yields CDR1 MNHGY and CDR2 SAAAGT.

The V gene is TRBV5-1, the J gene TRBJ2-5, with D unresolved. V lost 4 bases and J lost 7, with 11 bases in between. CDR1 and CDR2 from the germline V gene are SGHRS and YFSETQ. CDR3 length equals 12 residues. The CDR3 reads CASSVDLGTQYF. The CDR3 DNA is TGCGCCAGCAGCGTAGACTTGGGGACCCAGTACTTC.

This clone was detected only once. The V gene is TRBV28, the J gene TRBJ2-1; 8 positions agree with TRBD2. CDR1 is MDHEN, CDR2 SYDVKM, per germline. This CDR3 has 15 residues. The junction had 5 bases not matched to a gene; V was cut back by 5 bases and J by 2 bases. CDR3 nucleotide sequence: TGTGCCAGCAGTCCGGGACTAGGGACCTACAATGAGCAGTTCTTC. As protein: CASSPGLGTYNEQFF.

The V and J genes are TRBV6-1 and TRBJ2-1, with a tentative D call TRBD2 (6 bases). This CDR3 has 12 residues. The germline V and J ends were trimmed by 5 bases and 9 bases, with 11 bases remaining between them. Per germline, CDR1 MNHNS and CDR2 SASEGT. CDR3 bases: TGTGCCAGCAGTTTTCTAGCGCCTGAGCAGTTCTTC. Its translation: CASSFLAPEQFF.

The chain employs TRBV5-1 and TRBJ1-1, with 11 nucleotides matching TRBD1. V lost 4 bases and J lost 0; bases outside the gene matches: 2. This CDR3 is built from 15 residues. CDR1 SGHRS and CDR2 YFSETQ come from the germline V gene. In DNA, the CDR3 is TGCGCCAGCAGCGGGGGACAGGGGGTGAACACTGAAGCTTTCTTT. This codes for CASSGGQGVNTEAFF. Full variable domain (rest looked up from reference TRBV5-1 and TRBJ1-1): KAGVTQTPRYLIKTRGQQVTLSCSPISGHRSVSWYQQTPGQGLQFLFEYFSETQRNKGNFPGRFSGRQFSNSRSEMNVSTLELGDSALYLCASSGGQGVNTEAFFGQGTRLTVV.

The CDR3 nucleotides are TGTGCCAGCAGCCAAGGGAGGGATCACTATGGCTACACCTTC. It encodes CASSQGRDHYGYTF. The rearrangement joins TRBV7-9 to TRBJ1-2; D remains ambiguous. Deletions cut 5 bases from V and 3 bases from J, with 13 bases between. The CDR3 length is 14 residues. The V gene's germline CDR1 is SEHNR and CDR2 FQNEAQ (reference sequence).

The chain has TRBV14 and TRBJ1-1; D uncertain. Germline values: CDR1 SGHDN, CDR2 FVKESK. The CDR3 consists of 14 residues. V gave up 0 bases and J gave up 1 base, with 6 bases separating them. DNA for the CDR3: TGTGCCAGCAGCCAAGAAACAAAGAACACTGAAGCTTTCTTT. This codes for CASSQETKNTEAFF.

The chain is built from TRBV19 and TRBJ1-5, with D unresolved. V gave up 6 bases and J gave up 7 bases, with 16 bases separating them. The CDR3 runs 14 residues. Germline-derived CDR1 and CDR2 are LNHDA and SQIVND (reference sequence). The CDR3 spells CASSKNSAGQPQHF. The CDR3 DNA reads as TGTGCCAGTAGCAAGAATTCCGCGGGGCAGCCCCAGCATTTT.

The chain has TRBV19 and TRBJ2-5; possible D gene TRBD1, 5 bases. CDR1 and CDR2 from the germline V gene are LNHDA and SQIVND (reference sequence). V lost 4 bases and J lost 1, with 16 bases in between. The CDR3 length is 16 residues. The CDR3 here is CASSTSRLDSQETQYF. The DNA of the CDR3 is TGTGCCAGTAGTACCTCGAGGCTTGACAGCCAAGAGACCCAGTACTTC. Variable domain in full (rest from reference TRBV19 and TRBJ2-5): DGGITQSPKYLFRKEGQNVTLSCEQNLNHDAMYWYRQDPGQGLRLIYYSQIVNDFQKGDIAEGYSVSREKKESFPLTVTSAQKNPTAFYLCASSTSRLDSQETQYFGPGTRLLVL.